The rows below give T cell receptor beta chains drawn from one sample of a study of cytomegalovirus exposure and HLA in healthy donors. This table comes from immunoSEQ multiplex PCR, and its TCRdb copy is limited to in-frame clones, with some not included. The data contain 100,000 or so clones, nearly 85% of them seen just once; the ten biggest clones take up over 5%. Input material: PBMCs. These receptors were taken from a man between 18 and 29 years old in good health and CMV-seronegative. The CDR3 runs from the conserved cysteine through the conserved F or W. The order of the fields is clone size, D gene, V gene, J gene, CDR3 DNA, CDR3 protein. A D gene is named only where the DNA matches it firmly. Where a row states a size, it is once, few, many or the class of an expanded clone; other rows omit it.

size: .; D: TRBD1; V: TRBV28; J: TRBJ2-7; DNA: TGTGCCAGCAGTTTTGACAGGGGAATTTCCTACGAGCAGTACTTC; CDR3: CASSFDRGISYEQYF
size: .; D: .; V: TRBV19; J: TRBJ1-2; DNA: TGTGCCAGCAAGGGCAGGGGAGCTCATGGCTACACCTTC; CDR3: CASKGRGAHGYTF
size: .; D: TRBD1; V: TRBV5-4; J: TRBJ1-2; DNA: TGTGCCAGCTCCCCAGGGGGTAACTATGGCTACACCTTC; CDR3: CASSPGGNYGYTF
size: .; D: .; V: TRBV11-3; J: TRBJ1-1; DNA: TGTGCCAGCAGCTTAGGTGAGAAGAACACTGAAGCTTTCTTT; CDR3: CASSLGEKNTEAFF
size: once; D: TRBD2; V: TRBV28; J: TRBJ2-1; DNA: TGTGCCAGCACCGGGACTAGTGTACACAATGAGCAGTTCTTC; CDR3: CASTGTSVHNEQFF
size: .; D: .; V: TRBV19; J: TRBJ2-5; DNA: TGTGCCAGTAGTATCGGTGGCCTGCGGGGAGAGACCCAGTACTTC; CDR3: CASSIGGLRGETQYF
size: once; D: TRBD2; V: TRBV27; J: TRBJ2-7; DNA: TGTGCCAGCAGTCACGGACTAGATAGCTCCTACGAGCAGTACTTC; CDR3: CASSHGLDSSYEQYF
size: .; D: TRBD1; V: TRBV10-3; J: TRBJ2-7; DNA: TGTGCCATCAGTGATCAGCAGGGGGCTCGATCCTACGAGCAGTACTTC; CDR3: CAISDQQGARSYEQYF
size: .; D: TRBD2; V: TRBV10-3; J: TRBJ2-3; DNA: TGTGCCATCAGTACTAGCGGGGGGGTGGATACGCAGTATTTT; CDR3: CAISTSGGVDTQYF
size: .; D: TRBD2; V: TRBV7-2; J: TRBJ2-7; DNA: TGTGCCAGCAGCTTAGAGGGCGGGAGGGCCCGTGAGCAGTACTTC; CDR3: CASSLEGGRAREQYF
size: .; D: TRBD1; V: TRBV27; J: TRBJ1-2; DNA: TGTGCCAGCAGTTTAGACGCCCCGGACAGGGGCAATGGCTACACCTTC; CDR3: CASSLDAPDRGNGYTF
size: once; D: .; V: TRBV7-2; J: TRBJ2-4; DNA: TGTGCCAGCAGCTTAGCGAGGGGGAGGGGAGACATTCAGTACTTC; CDR3: CASSLARGRGDIQYF
size: .; D: .; V: TRBV11-3; J: TRBJ2-7; DNA: TGTGCCAGCAGCTTAGGGGCAGGGGCGGACGAGCAGTACTTC; CDR3: CASSLGAGADEQYF
size: .; D: .; V: TRBV6-1; J: TRBJ1-1; DNA: TGTGCCAGCATAAGACAGGCTGAAGCTTTCTTT; CDR3: CASIRQAEAFF
size: .; D: TRBD1; V: TRBV19; J: TRBJ2-7; DNA: TGTGCCAGTAGTATCCAGACAGGGAAGCACGAGCAGTACTTC; CDR3: CASSIQTGKHEQYF
size: .; D: TRBD2; V: TRBV11-2; J: TRBJ2-2; DNA: TGTGCCAGCAGCTTAGGTCTGTGGGAGGGAACCGGGGAGCTGTTTTTT; CDR3: CASSLGLWEGTGELFF
size: once; D: .; V: TRBV7-9; J: TRBJ2-7; DNA: TGTGCCAGCAGCCCCGGCCCGGGCGAGCAGTACTTC; CDR3: CASSPGPGEQYF
size: once; D: TRBD2; V: TRBV27; J: TRBJ2-1; DNA: TGTGCCAGCAGAAGGTTTCCTAGCGGGAGCGATGAGCAGTTCTTC; CDR3: CASRRFPSGSDEQFF
size: .; D: TRBD1; V: TRBV6-6; J: TRBJ1-2; DNA: TGTGCCAGCAGCAACAATGAGGGGGCGACTTTCTATGGCTACACCTTC; CDR3: CASSNNEGATFYGYTF
size: .; D: TRBD1; V: TRBV19; J: TRBJ1-5; DNA: TGTGCCAGTAGTATCGGGACAGGACAACGCAATCAGCCCCAGCATTTT; CDR3: CASSIGTGQRNQPQHF
size: .; D: .; V: TRBV9; J: TRBJ1-1; DNA: TGTGCCAGCAGCGTAGGCCCCGGAGGGATAGGGAACACTGAAGCTTTCTTT; CDR3: CASSVGPGGIGNTEAFF
size: few; D: .; V: TRBV5-6; J: TRBJ1-2; DNA: TGTGCCAGCAGCCCAGACAGAAACTATGGCTACACCTTC; CDR3: CASSPDRNYGYTF
size: .; D: .; V: TRBV9; J: TRBJ1-4; DNA: TGTGCCAGCAGCGGCGGGGCCCTGGAGAGGGAAAAACTGTTTTTT; CDR3: CASSGGALEREKLFF
size: .; D: .; V: TRBV5-8; J: TRBJ1-2; DNA: TGTGCCAGCGGATTCTTGCAAACAGGGAACTATGGCTACACCTTC; CDR3: CASGFLQTGNYGYTF
size: .; D: .; V: TRBV9; J: TRBJ2-1; DNA: TGTGCCAGCAGCCACGGGCAATGGGGACTCACCTACAATGAGCAGTTCTTC; CDR3: CASSHGQWGLTYNEQFF
size: .; D: TRBD2; V: TRBV2; J: TRBJ2-3; DNA: TGTGCCAGCAGTGGACTAGCGGGAGGGGGAGATACGCAGTATTTT; CDR3: CASSGLAGGGDTQYF
size: .; D: TRBD2; V: TRBV28; J: TRBJ2-7; DNA: TGTGCCAGCACTATGGGCCTAGCGGGATTCTACGAGCAGTACTTC; CDR3: CASTMGLAGFYEQYF
size: .; D: .; V: TRBV6-6; J: TRBJ2-1; DNA: TGTGCCAGCAGAAAGCGGCACTCCTACAATGAGCAGTTCTTC; CDR3: CASRKRHSYNEQFF
size: few; D: .; V: TRBV10-3; J: TRBJ2-7; DNA: TGTGCCACCGCCGGCCCAGGCGACTACGAGCAGTACTTC; CDR3: CATAGPGDYEQYF
size: .; D: .; V: TRBV7-2; J: TRBJ2-1; DNA: TGTGCCAGCAGCTTCCCTTTGACAGGCTACAATGAGCAGTTCTTC; CDR3: CASSFPLTGYNEQFF
size: .; D: TRBD1; V: TRBV9; J: TRBJ2-1; DNA: TGTGCCAGCAGCGTAGCTACGAGGGACAGGGGGACTAGCAGGACTTTTAATGAGCAGTTCTTC; CDR3: CASSVATRDRGTSRTFNEQFF
size: few; D: TRBD2; V: TRBV6-5; J: TRBJ2-7; DNA: TGTGCCAGCAGTGGGACTAGCGGGACCTACGAGCAGTACTTC; CDR3: CASSGTSGTYEQYF
size: .; D: TRBD1; V: TRBV7-8; J: TRBJ2-7; DNA: TGTGCCAGCAGCTTACAGGGGACAGGGGTCTACGAGCAGTACTTC; CDR3: CASSLQGTGVYEQYF
size: .; D: .; V: TRBV14; J: TRBJ2-3; DNA: TGTGCCAGCAGCCAAGGCACAGCCCCTCGCACAGATACGCAGTATTTT; CDR3: CASSQGTAPRTDTQYF
size: .; D: .; V: TRBV27; J: TRBJ2-7; DNA: TGTGCCAGCAGTTTTCGGACAGTGGGCCGAAATGCCGAGCAGTACTTC; CDR3: CASSFRTVGRNAEQYF
size: .; D: .; V: TRBV6-1; J: TRBJ2-3; DNA: TGTGCCAGCAGTGCCCACCTCGGTGGGAGCGGGACAGATACGCAGTATTTT; CDR3: CASSAHLGGSGTDTQYF
size: .; D: .; V: TRBV9; J: TRBJ2-7; DNA: TGTGCCAGCAGCCCCCACGCGGGGTTAGAGTACGAGCAGTACTTC; CDR3: CASSPHAGLEYEQYF
size: .; D: TRBD1; V: TRBV6-1; J: TRBJ2-7; DNA: TGTGCCAGCAGGGACAGGGTAAGCGAGCAGTACTTC; CDR3: CASRDRVSEQYF
size: .; D: .; V: TRBV6-5; J: TRBJ2-7; DNA: TGTGCCAGCAGTTACGCAGGCTACGAGCAGTACTTC; CDR3: CASSYAGYEQYF
size: .; D: TRBD1; V: TRBV7-2; J: TRBJ1-2; DNA: TGTGCCAGCAGCTTAGGGACAGGGGGCGGCTATGGCTACACCTTC; CDR3: CASSLGTGGGYGYTF
size: few; D: TRBD1; V: TRBV4-1; J: TRBJ1-5; DNA: TGCGCCAGCAGCCATGGACAGGGGAGTTTGCAGCCCCAGCATTTT; CDR3: CASSHGQGSLQPQHF
size: .; D: .; V: TRBV7-6; J: TRBJ2-1; DNA: TGTGCCAGCAGCCGAGGGGGTGCCGAGCAGTTCTTC; CDR3: CASSRGGAEQFF
size: .; D: TRBD1; V: TRBV5-1; J: TRBJ2-2; DNA: TGCGCCAGCAGCTTGGGAGGGGGCCGGGAGCTGTTTTTT; CDR3: CASSLGGGRELFF
size: .; D: TRBD1; V: TRBV19; J: TRBJ2-1; DNA: TGTGCCAGTAGGGACAGGGGCGGCTCCTACAATGAGCAGTTCTTC; CDR3: CASRDRGGSYNEQFF
size: .; D: TRBD1; V: TRBV5-1; J: TRBJ1-2; DNA: TGCGCCAGCAGCTTGGGACAGGGGGGTGGCTACACCTTC; CDR3: CASSLGQGGGYTF